The clone carrying this T cell receptor beta chain occurred once. PCR was performed using 60 Vbeta and 13 Jbeta primers. Using immunoSEQ multiplex PCR, the repertoire was profiled, and TCRdb retains in-frame clones only, with some absent. The sample contains approximately 120,000 clones, 75% to 85% of which appear only once. The source of the sample is a study of cytomegalovirus exposure and HLA in healthy donors. This TCR was recovered from a man aged 50 to 60 in good health and CMV-seronegative. The sequencing input was PBMCs.

CDR3 protein: CASSQDPAGTEAFF. CDR3 DNA sequence: TGCGCCAGCAGCCAAGATCCGGCAGGGACTGAAGCTTTCTTT. This rearrangement joins TRBV4-1 to TRBJ1-1; tentatively, D is TRBD1 (5 bases). The CDR3 totals 14 residues. V lost 0 bases, J lost 5 bases, and 10 bases lay in between. The germline V gene encodes CDR1 MGHRA and CDR2 YSYEKL.